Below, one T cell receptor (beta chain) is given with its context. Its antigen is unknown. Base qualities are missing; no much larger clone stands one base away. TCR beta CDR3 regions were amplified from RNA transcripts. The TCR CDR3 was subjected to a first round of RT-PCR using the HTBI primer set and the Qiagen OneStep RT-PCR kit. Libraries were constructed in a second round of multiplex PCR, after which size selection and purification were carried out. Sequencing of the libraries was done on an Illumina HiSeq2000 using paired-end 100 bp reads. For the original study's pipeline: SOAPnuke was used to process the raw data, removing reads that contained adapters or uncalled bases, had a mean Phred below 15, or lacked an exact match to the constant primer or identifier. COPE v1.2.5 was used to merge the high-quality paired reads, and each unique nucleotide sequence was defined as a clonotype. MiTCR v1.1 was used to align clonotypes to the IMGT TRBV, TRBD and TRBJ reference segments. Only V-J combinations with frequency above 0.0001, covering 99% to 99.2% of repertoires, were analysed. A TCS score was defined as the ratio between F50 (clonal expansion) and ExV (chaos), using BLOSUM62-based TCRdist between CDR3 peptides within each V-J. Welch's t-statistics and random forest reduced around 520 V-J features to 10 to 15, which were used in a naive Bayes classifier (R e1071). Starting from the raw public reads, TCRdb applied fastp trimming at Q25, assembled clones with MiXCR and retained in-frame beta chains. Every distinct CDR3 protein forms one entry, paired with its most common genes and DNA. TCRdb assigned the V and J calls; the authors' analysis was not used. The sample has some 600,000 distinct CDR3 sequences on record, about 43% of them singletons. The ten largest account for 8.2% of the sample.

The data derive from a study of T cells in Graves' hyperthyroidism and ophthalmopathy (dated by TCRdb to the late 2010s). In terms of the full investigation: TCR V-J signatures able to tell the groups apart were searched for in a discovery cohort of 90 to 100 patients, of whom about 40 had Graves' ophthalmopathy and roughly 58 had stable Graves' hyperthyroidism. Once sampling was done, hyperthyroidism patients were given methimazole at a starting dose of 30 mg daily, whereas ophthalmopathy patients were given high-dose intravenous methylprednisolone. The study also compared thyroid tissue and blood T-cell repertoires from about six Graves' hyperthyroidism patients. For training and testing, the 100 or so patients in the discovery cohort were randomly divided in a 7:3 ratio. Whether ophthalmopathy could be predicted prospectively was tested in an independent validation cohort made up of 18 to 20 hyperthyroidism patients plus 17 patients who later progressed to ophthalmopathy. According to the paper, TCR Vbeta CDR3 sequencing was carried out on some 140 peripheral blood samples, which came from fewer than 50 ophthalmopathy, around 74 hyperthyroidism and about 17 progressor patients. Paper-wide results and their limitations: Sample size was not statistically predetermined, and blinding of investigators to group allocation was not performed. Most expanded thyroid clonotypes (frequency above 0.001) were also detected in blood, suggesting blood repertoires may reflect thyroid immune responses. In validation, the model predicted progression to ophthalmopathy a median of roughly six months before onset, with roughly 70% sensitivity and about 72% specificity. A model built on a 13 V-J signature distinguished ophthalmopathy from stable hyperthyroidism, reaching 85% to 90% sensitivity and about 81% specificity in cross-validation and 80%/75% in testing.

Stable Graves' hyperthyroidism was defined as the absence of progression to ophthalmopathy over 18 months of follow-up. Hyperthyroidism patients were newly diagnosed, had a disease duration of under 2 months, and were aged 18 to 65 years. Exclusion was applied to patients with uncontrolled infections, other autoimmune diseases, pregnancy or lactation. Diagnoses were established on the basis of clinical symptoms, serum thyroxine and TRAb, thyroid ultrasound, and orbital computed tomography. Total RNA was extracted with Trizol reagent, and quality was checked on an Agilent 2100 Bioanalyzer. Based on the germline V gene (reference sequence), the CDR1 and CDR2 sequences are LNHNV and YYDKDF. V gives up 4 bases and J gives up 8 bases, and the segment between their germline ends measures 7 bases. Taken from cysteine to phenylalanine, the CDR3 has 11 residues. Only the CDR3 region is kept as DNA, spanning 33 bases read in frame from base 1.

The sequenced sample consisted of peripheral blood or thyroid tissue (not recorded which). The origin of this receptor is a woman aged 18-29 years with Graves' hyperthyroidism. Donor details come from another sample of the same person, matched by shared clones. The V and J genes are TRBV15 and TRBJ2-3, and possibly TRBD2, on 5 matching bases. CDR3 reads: CATSTRGTQYF. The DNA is TGTGCCACCAGCACCCGGGGTACGCAGTATTTT. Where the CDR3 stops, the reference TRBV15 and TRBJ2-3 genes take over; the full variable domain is DAMVIQNPRYQVTQFGKPVTLSCSQTLNHNVMYWYQQKSSQAPKLLFHYYDKDFNNEADTPDNFQSRRPNTSFCFLDIRSPGLGDTAMYLCATSTRGTQYFGPGTRLTVL.